The 14 T cell receptor beta chains below were found in one sample sequenced in a study of blood T cell repertoires in COVID-19. Here immunoSEQ multiplex PCR was the method, and the copy in TCRdb shows in-frame clones only, minus some. The repertoire holds about 150,000 clones, with less than 90% as singletons. Input material: peripheral blood. The receptors here all came from an older woman with acute or convalescent COVID-19.

The gene calls are TRBV5-5 and TRBJ2-5; 7 bases match TRBD2. V gave up 4 bases and J gave up 0 bases; unmatched junction bases: 12. The CDR3 spans 17 residues. Germline V gene sequence: CDR1 SGHKS, CDR2 YYEKEE (reference sequence). The CDR3 loop is CASSPGVASGYQETQYF. CDR3 nucleotides: TGTGCCAGCAGCCCGGGGGTAGCTAGCGGATACCAAGAGACCCAGTACTTC.

This chain joins TRBV3-1 (or the pseudogene TRBV3-2) and TRBJ2-2; 11 bases align to TRBD2. The CDR3 has 16 amino acids. CDR1 and CDR2 (germline): LGHDT, YNNKEL (reference sequence). V trimming: 1 base; J trimming: 5 bases; junction bases outside the gene matches: 3. The CDR3 loop reads CASSQGLAGSTGELFF. Here the CDR3 DNA reads TGTGCCAGCAGCCAAGGACTAGCGGGGTCAACCGGGGAGCTGTTTTTT.

The rearrangement links TRBV5-1 to TRBJ1-2; D is unclear. The CDR3 spans 16 residues. Germline V gene sequence: CDR1 SGHRS, CDR2 YFSETQ. V shed 0 bases and J shed 5 bases, with 17 bases lying between them. DNA of the CDR3: TGCGCCAGCAGCTTGGTGCCCCTACAGAGAACTTATGGCTACACCTTC. This encodes CASSLVPLQRTYGYTF.

This rearrangement joins TRBV29-1 to TRBJ2-5, with TRBD2 matching over 10 bases. Unmatched junction bases numbered 7, after V lost 0 bases and J lost 9 bases. Germline values: CDR1 SQVTM, CDR2 ANQGSEA. The CDR3 is made up of 14 amino acids. In DNA form, the CDR3 reads TGCAGCGTTGAAGATCCAGCGGGGGGGCGGCCCCAGTACTTC. This sequence encodes CSVEDPAGGRPQYF.

The chain has TRBV6-1 and TRBJ1-3; maybe TRBD1 (5 bases). The CDR3 runs 15 residues. Germline-derived CDR1 and CDR2 are MNHNS and SASEGT. Trimming stripped 0 bases from V and 2 bases from J, with 8 bases between. The DNA for the CDR3 is TGTGCCAGCAGTGAAGCGCAAGGGGCTGGAAACACCATATATTTT. Protein: CASSEAQGAGNTIYF.

The chain couples TRBV5-6 to TRBJ1-4; 7 bases agree with TRBD1. This CDR3 has 12 amino acids. After removal of 4 bases from V and 10 bases from J, the junction contained 4 bases not matched to a gene. Germline CDR1 SGHDT, CDR2 YYEEEE. Here the CDR3 DNA reads TGTGCCAGCAGCCCGAGACAGGGAAAACTGTTTTTT. It is translated as CASSPRQGKLFF.

A single count supports this clone. The rearrangement links TRBV9 to TRBJ2-7, with D unclear. Germline V gene data show CDR1 as SGDLS and CDR2 as YYNGEE. Trimming removed 4 bases at V and 0 bases at J, with 8 bases between. CDR3 length: 13 residues. As DNA, the CDR3 is TGTGCCAGCAGCTCCCGGAGCTCCTACGAGCAGTACTTC. It encodes CASSSRSSYEQYF.

This sequence joins TRBV6-5 and TRBJ2-1; 9 nucleotides align to TRBD1. Germline assignment: CDR1 MNHEY and CDR2 SVGAGI. Trimming removed 6 bases from V and 4 bases from J; junction bases left unmatched: 1. The length of the CDR3 is 13 residues. CDR3 protein: CASRTGGYNEQFF. The CDR3, as DNA: TGTGCCAGCAGGACAGGGGGATACAATGAGCAGTTCTTC.

V and J are TRBV2 and TRBJ2-7, with TRBD1 matching 12 bases. This CDR3 has 13 amino acids. The V segment lost 6 bases and the J segment 7 bases; nucleotides outside the gene matches: 4. Germline V gives CDR1 SNHLY, CDR2 FYNNEI. The CDR3 sequence is CASRWDRGREQYV. The CDR3 DNA follows: TGTGCCAGCAGGTGGGACAGGGGGCGGGAGCAGTACGTC.

V and J are TRBV5-6 and TRBJ1-2; tentative D call: TRBD1 (6 bases). Germline lookup yields CDR1 SGHDT and CDR2 YYEEEE. V lost 4 bases and J 3 bases, leaving 16 bases between the germline ends. The CDR3 has 15 residues. In nucleotides, the CDR3 is TGTGCCAGCAGCGCGACAGGCGGTTGGGACTATGGCTACACCTTC. The encoded protein is CASSATGGWDYGYTF.

This clone was counted between two and nine times. The rearrangement links TRBV7-2 to TRBJ1-1, with unresolved D. CDR1 and CDR2 from the germline V gene are SGHTA and FQGNSA. CDR3 length equals 14 residues. Deletions cut 2 bases from V and 6 bases from J, with 13 bases between. The CDR3 DNA is TGTGCCAGCAGCTTAAACAGTAGAGTCGCTGAAGCTTTCTTT. Its translation: CASSLNSRVAEAFF.

The rearrangement uses TRBV19 and TRBJ1-2; D is unresolved. The CDR3 totals 13 residues. CDR1 and CDR2 (germline): LNHDA, SQIVND (reference sequence). Between the trimmed V and J ends, which lost 3 bases and 2 bases, there was a span of 7 bases. CDR3 bases: TGTGCCAGTAGTATCGGAGGGAACTATGGCTACACCTTC. Its translation: CASSIGGNYGYTF.

This clone was detected a few times. V is TRBV7-2 and J is TRBJ2-7, with D perhaps matching TRBD1 (6 bases). Germline V gives CDR1 SGHTA, CDR2 FQGNSA. CDR3 size: 15 residues. V shed 4 bases and J shed 5 bases, with 18 bases lying between them. The CDR3 DNA reads TGTGCCAGCAGCTCCGTCGGAAGGGGGATCGACGAGCAGTACTTC. It yields the protein CASSSVGRGIDEQYF.

The chain combines TRBV7-6 with TRBJ2-1, with D possibly TRBD2 on 5 matching bases. This CDR3 has 13 residues. Trimming shortened V by 1 base and J by 7 bases, and 8 bases separated the two germline ends. CDR1 and CDR2 (germline): SGHVS, FNYEAQ. The CDR3 sequence is CASSLVEGNEQFF. CDR3 DNA: TGTGCCAGCAGCTTAGTCGAGGGTAATGAGCAGTTCTTC.